These 13 T cell receptor beta chains share one sample of origin, sequenced in a study of response to subunit inactivated influenza vaccine. TCRdb reprocessed the RT-PCR reads with MiXCR, giving one entry per CDR3 protein. The table records around 250,000 distinct CDR3 sequences, 9% to 15% of them present only once. Sequenced material: non-naive T cells sorted from PBMCs, taken around 15 days before vaccination. The receptors derive from a man aged 50 to 60 who received an inactivated influenza vaccine.

V is TRBV12-3 or TRBV12-4 and J is TRBJ2-2, with a weak D call TRBD1 (6 bases). The CDR3 totals 14 residues. Trimming shortened V by 5 bases and J by 3 bases, and 10 bases separated the two germline ends. CDR3 loop: CASSTDRHTGELFF. In DNA, the CDR3 is TGTGCCAGCAGTACAGACAGGCACACCGGGGAGCTGTTTTTT.

This clonotype has ten or more counts. The chain carries TRBV18 and TRBJ1-6; 11 nucleotides align to TRBD1. Germline V gene data show CDR1 as KGHSH and CDR2 as LQKENI. V lost 4 bases, J lost 9 bases, and 8 bases stayed unmatched. The CDR3 is 16 amino acids. The CDR3 is CASSLGTGGSGSPLHF. CDR3 nucleotides: TGTGCCAGCTCACTGGGGACAGGGGGTTCTGGTTCACCCCTCCACTTT.

This clonotype showed up many times. The rearrangement uses TRBV28 and TRBJ2-3; 7 nucleotides match TRBD1. Germline V CDR1 and CDR2: MDHEN, SYDVKM. The CDR3 is 15 amino acids. The V and J ends lost 4 bases and 1 base, in that order; junction bases with no gene match: 5. The CDR3 bases are TGTGCCAGCAGTTCCCCCGGGACAGGCACAGATACGCAGTATTTT. The encoded protein is CASSSPGTGTDTQYF.

This clonotype was detected many times. The genes are TRBV24-1 and TRBJ1-1; perhaps TRBD1 as D (5 bases). The CDR3 contains 15 residues. The V and J ends lost 2 bases and 5 bases respectively, with 14 bases between them. From germline, CDR1 is KGHDR and CDR2 SFDVKD. CDR3 protein: CATSDSKTGGTEAFF. The CDR3 DNA reads TGTGCCACCAGTGATTCTAAGACCGGGGGGACTGAAGCTTTCTTT.

This clonotype was counted between two and nine times. V usage is TRBV7-9 and J usage is TRBJ1-3; no clear D gene. Trimming removed 6 bases from V and 9 bases from J, with 9 bases in between. Germline assignment: CDR1 SEHNR and CDR2 FQNEAQ (reference sequence). The CDR3 is made up of 11 amino acids. The CDR3: CASRSEGTIYF. For the CDR3, the DNA is TGTGCCAGCAGGTCTGAGGGCACCATATATTTT.

This clonotype was observed a few times. The rearrangement uses TRBV20-1 and TRBJ2-1; 7 bases agree with TRBD2. The CDR3 has 15 amino acids. Germline V gives CDR1 DFQATT, CDR2 SNEGSKA (reference sequence). V lost 0 bases to trimming and J lost 3 bases; unmatched junction nucleotides: 5. Here the CDR3 DNA reads TGCAGTGCTAGAGATGGGGGGGGTAACTACAATGAGCAGTTCTTC. The encoded protein is CSARDGGGNYNEQFF.

This clonotype was counted a few times. The chain combines TRBV14 with TRBJ2-7; D remains unclear. The CDR3 is 11 amino acids. Trimming took off 0 bases at V and 4 bases at J, with 1 base between the two ends. Germline lookup yields CDR1 SGHDN and CDR2 FVKESK. The CDR3 loop is CASSQEYEQYF. The CDR3 DNA is TGTGCCAGCAGCCAAGAATACGAGCAGTACTTC. The complete variable domain, with remaining parts taken from reference TRBV14 and TRBJ2-7, reads EAGVTQFPSHSVIEKGQTVTLRCDPISGHDNLYWYRRVMGKEIKFLLHFVKESKQDESGMPNNRFLAERTGGTYSTLKVQPAELEDSGVYFCASSQEYEQYFGPGTRLTVT.

This clonotype was seen only a few times. J is TRBJ2-1 and V is TRBV11-2; no firm D call. Trimming left V 3 bases short and J 9 bases short, with 12 bases between. Looked up from germline, CDR1 is SGHAT and CDR2 is FQNNGV. The CDR3 runs 13 residues. CDR3 sequence (DNA): TGTGCCAGCAGCTTGATGCCTCCTGGTGAGCAGTTCTTC. Amino acids: CASSLMPPGEQFF.

This clonotype occurred a few times. The chain couples TRBV2 to TRBJ2-5; D unresolved. The germline gives CDR1 SNHLY, CDR2 FYNNEI. V was clipped by 5 bases and J by 3 bases, with 10 bases between them. The CDR3 has 13 amino acids. The CDR3 DNA is TGTGCCAGCAGTCCCCCGGTCGAAGAGACCCAGTACTTC. The encoded protein is CASSPPVEETQYF. The complete variable domain, with remaining parts taken from reference TRBV2 and TRBJ2-5, reads EPEVTQTPSHQVTQMGQEVILRCVPISNHLYFYWYRQILGQKVEFLVSFYNNEISEKSEIFDDQFSVERPDGSNFTLKIRSTKLEDSAMYFCASSPPVEETQYFGPGTRLLVL.

The rearrangement links TRBV10-3 to TRBJ2-1; 12 nucleotides align to TRBD2. The germline V gene encodes CDR1 ENHRY and CDR2 SYGVKD. J lost 7 bases, V lost 8 bases, and 3 bases had no gene match. The CDR3 covers 13 residues. The CDR3 sequence: CAILAGGPNEQFF. The CDR3 bases are TGTGCCATCCTAGCGGGAGGGCCAAATGAGCAGTTCTTC.

This clonotype turned up a few times. The chain carries TRBV20-1 and TRBJ1-4; 8 nucleotides match TRBD1. Germline CDR1 and CDR2: DFQATT and SNEGSKA (reference sequence). This CDR3 has 15 residues. V dropped 2 bases and J dropped 7; count of bases not matched to a gene: 9. The CDR3 is CSARSGTGSGEKLFF. The CDR3 coding sequence is TGCAGTGCTAGATCCGGGACAGGCAGCGGTGAAAAACTGTTTTTT.

This chain uses TRBV12-3 or TRBV12-4 with TRBJ1-5, with D hard to call. The CDR3 consists of 13 residues. V shed 3 bases and J shed 6 bases, with 9 bases lying between them. The CDR3 loop is CASSLEGTQPQHF. Here the CDR3 DNA reads TGTGCCAGCAGTTTGGAGGGTACTCAGCCCCAGCATTTT.

The chain recombines TRBV2 with TRBJ1-2; D not certain. The CDR3 spans 15 residues. CDR1 SNHLY and CDR2 FYNNEI come from the germline V gene. Trimming removed 6 bases at V and 4 bases at J, with 18 bases between. DNA for the CDR3: TGTGCCAGCAGACAAGACATAACAGAAGTCTATGGCTACACCTTC. This sequence encodes CASRQDITEVYGYTF.